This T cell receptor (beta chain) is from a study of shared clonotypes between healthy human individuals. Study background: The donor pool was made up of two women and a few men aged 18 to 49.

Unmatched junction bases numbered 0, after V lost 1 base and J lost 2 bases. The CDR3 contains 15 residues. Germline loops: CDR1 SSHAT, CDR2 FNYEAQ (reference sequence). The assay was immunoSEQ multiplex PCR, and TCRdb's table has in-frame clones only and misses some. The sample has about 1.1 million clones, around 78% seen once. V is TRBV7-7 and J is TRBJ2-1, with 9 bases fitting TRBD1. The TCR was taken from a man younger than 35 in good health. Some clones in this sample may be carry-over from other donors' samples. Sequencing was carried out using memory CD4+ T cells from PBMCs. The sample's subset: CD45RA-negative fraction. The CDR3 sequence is CASSLGQGAYNEQFF. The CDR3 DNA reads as TGTGCCAGCAGCTTAGGACAGGGGGCCTACAATGAGCAGTTCTTC.